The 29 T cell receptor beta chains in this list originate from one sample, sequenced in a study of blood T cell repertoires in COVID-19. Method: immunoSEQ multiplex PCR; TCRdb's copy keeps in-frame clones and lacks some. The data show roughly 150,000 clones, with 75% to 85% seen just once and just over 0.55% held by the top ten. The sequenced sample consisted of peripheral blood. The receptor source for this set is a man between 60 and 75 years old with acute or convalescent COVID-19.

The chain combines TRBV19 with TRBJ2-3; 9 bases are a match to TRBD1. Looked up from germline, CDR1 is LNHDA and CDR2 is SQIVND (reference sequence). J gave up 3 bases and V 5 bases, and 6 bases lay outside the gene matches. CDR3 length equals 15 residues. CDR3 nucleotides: TGTGCCAGTAGTCGGGACAGGGTAGCAACAGATACGCAGTATTTT. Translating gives CASSRDRVATDTQYF.

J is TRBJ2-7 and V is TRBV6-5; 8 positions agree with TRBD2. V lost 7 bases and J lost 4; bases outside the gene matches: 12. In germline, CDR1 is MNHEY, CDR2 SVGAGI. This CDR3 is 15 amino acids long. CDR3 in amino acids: CASNNRGGLLYEQYF. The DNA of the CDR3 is TGTGCCAGCAATAACCGGGGGGGCCTACTATACGAGCAGTACTTC.

The CDR3 is CASSPGQRSTEAFF. The CDR3 region has the DNA TGTGCCAGCAGCCCGGGACAGCGGTCCACTGAAGCTTTCTTT. The rearrangement links TRBV16 to TRBJ1-1; 7 bases map to TRBD1. CDR3 length: 14 amino acids. V lost 4 bases to trimming and J lost 4 bases; unmatched junction nucleotides: 6. The germline CDR1 and CDR2 sequences are KGHSY and FQNENV.

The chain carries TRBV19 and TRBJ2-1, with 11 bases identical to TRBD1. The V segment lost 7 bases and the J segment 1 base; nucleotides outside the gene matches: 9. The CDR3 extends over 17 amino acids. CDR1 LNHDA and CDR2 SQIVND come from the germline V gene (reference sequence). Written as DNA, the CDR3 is TGTGCCAGTACCCTGACCGGGACAGGGGGTTCCTACAATGAGCAGTTCTTC. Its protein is CASTLTGTGGSYNEQFF.

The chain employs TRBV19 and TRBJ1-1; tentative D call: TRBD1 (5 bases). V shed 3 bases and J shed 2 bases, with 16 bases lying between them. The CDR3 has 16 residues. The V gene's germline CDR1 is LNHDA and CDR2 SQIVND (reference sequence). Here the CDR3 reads CASSMGRLTLNTEAFF. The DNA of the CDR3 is TGTGCCAGTAGTATGGGGCGCCTCACCCTTAACACTGAAGCTTTCTTT.

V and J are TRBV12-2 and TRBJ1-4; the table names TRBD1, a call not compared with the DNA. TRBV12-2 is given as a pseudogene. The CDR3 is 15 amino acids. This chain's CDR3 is CASRLGRGQGEKLFF. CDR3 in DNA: TGTGCAAGTCGCTTAGGCAGGGGGCAGGGTGAAAAACTGTTTTTT.

CDR3 in amino acids: CASSYSGTGANYGYTF. The CDR3 bases are TGTGCCAGCAGTTACTCCGGGACGGGAGCTAACTATGGCTACACCTTC. The chain employs TRBV6-2 or TRBV6-3 and TRBJ1-2; possible D gene TRBD1, 5 bases. Trimming left V 0 bases short and J 0 bases short, with 11 bases between. The CDR3 loop spans 16 amino acids. Germline V lookup: CDR1 MNHEY, CDR2 SVGEGT.

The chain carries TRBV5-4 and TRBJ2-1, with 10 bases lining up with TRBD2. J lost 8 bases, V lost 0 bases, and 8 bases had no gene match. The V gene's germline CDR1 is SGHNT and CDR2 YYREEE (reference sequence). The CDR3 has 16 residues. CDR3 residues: CASSLASGRGRYEQFF. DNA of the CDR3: TGTGCCAGCAGCTTGGCCAGCGGGAGGGGGCGGTATGAGCAGTTCTTC.

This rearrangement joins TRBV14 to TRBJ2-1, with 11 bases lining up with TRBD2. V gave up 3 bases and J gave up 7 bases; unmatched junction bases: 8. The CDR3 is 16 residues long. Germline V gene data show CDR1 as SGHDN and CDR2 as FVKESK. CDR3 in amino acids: CASSHYTSGSQNEQFF. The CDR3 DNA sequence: TGTGCCAGCAGCCACTATACTAGCGGGAGTCAGAATGAGCAGTTCTTC.

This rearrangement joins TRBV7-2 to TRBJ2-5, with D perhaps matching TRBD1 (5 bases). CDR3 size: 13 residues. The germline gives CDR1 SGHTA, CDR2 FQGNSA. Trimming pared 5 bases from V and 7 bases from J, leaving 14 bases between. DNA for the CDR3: TGTGCCAGCAGCCGACCGACAGACGTGACCCAGTACTTC. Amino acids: CASSRPTDVTQYF.

CDR3 sequence reads: CAISAQGQGDNSPLHF. The CDR3 bases are TGTGCCATCAGTGCGCAAGGGCAGGGGGATAATTCACCCCTCCACTTT. V usage is TRBV10-3 and J usage is TRBJ1-6, with 7 bases identical to TRBD1. Germline CDR1 reads ENHRY; CDR2 reads SYGVKD. J was trimmed by 5 bases and V by 4 bases; bases with no gene match: 8. There are 16 residues in the CDR3.

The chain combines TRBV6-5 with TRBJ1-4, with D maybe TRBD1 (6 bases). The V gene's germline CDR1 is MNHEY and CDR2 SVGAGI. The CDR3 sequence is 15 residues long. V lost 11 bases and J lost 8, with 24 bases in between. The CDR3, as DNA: TGTGCCTCAGCACGAGGGGGGGCCCTAGGGGAAAAACTGTTTTTT. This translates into CASARGGALGEKLFF.

CDR3 nucleotides: TGTGCCAGCAGCCAACGAGGTACAGGGGACTACAATGAGCAGTTCTTC. This gives the protein CASSQRGTGDYNEQFF. The V call is TRBV3-1 (or the pseudogene TRBV3-2), the J call TRBJ2-1; 7 bases are a match to TRBD1. Trimming took 2 bases from V and 3 from J; bases not matched to a gene: 7. The CDR3 has 16 amino acids. Germline V gene sequence: CDR1 LGHDT, CDR2 YNNKEL (reference sequence).

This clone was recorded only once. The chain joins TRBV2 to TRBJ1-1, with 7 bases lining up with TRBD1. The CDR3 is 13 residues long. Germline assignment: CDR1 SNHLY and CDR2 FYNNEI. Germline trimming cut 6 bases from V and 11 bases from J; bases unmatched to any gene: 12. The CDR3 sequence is CASRTPRTGVAFF. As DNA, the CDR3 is TGTGCCAGCAGGACACCTAGGACAGGCGTCGCTTTCTTT.

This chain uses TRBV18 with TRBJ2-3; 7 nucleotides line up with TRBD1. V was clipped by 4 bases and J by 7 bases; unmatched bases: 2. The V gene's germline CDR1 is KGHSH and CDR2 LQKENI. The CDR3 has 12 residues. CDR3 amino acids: CASSRGGYTQYF. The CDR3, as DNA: TGTGCCAGCTCACGAGGGGGCTATACGCAGTATTTT.

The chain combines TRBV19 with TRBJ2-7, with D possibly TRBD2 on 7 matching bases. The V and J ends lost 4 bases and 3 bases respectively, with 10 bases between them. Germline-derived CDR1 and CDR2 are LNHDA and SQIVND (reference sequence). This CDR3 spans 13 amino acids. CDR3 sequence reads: CASSRGGNYEQYF. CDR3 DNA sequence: TGTGCCAGTAGTAGGGGGGGCAACTACGAGCAGTACTTC.

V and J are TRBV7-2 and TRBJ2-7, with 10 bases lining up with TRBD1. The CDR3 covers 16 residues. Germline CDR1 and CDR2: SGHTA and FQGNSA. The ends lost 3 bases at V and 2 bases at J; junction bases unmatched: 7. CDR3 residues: CASSLAGQGGPYEQYF. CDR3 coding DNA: TGTGCCAGCAGCTTGGCCGGACAGGGGGGTCCCTACGAGCAGTACTTC.

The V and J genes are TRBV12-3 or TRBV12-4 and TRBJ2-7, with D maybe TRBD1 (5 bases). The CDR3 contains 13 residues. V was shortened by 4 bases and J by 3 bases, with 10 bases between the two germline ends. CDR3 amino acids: CASSSTTGYEQYF. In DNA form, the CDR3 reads TGTGCCAGCAGTTCAACCACAGGCTACGAGCAGTACTTC.

The CDR3 DNA is TGTGCCTGGAGTGGGGGACAGGGCAGAATGTATAGCAATCAGCCCCAGCATTTT. Its protein is CAWSGGQGRMYSNQPQHF. The rearrangement links TRBV30 to TRBJ1-5; TRBD1 matches 9 bases. Trimming at V came to 1 base and at J to 0 bases, leaving 10 bases not matched to a gene. The CDR3 is made up of 18 amino acids. CDR1 and CDR2 (germline): GTSNPN, SVGIG (reference sequence).

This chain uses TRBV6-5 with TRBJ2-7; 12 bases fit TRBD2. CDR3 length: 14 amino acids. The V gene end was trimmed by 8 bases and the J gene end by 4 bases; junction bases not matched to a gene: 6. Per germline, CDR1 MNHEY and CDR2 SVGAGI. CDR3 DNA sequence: TGTGCCAGCCGATCCCTAGCGGGAGGGTACGAGCAGTACTTC. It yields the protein CASRSLAGGYEQYF.

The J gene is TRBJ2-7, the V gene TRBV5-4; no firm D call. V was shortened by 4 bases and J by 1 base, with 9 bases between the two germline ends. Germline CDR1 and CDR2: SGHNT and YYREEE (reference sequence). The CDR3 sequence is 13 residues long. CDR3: CASSPPGSYEQYF. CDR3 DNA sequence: TGTGCCAGCAGCCCCCCCGGGTCCTACGAGCAGTACTTC.

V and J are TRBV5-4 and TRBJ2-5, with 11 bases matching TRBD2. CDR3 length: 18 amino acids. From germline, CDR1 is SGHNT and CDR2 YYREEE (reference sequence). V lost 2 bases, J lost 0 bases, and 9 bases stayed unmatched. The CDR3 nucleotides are TGTGCCAGCAGCTTAAGGCTAGCGGGAGGCGGGTACCAAGAGACCCAGTACTTC. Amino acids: CASSLRLAGGGYQETQYF.

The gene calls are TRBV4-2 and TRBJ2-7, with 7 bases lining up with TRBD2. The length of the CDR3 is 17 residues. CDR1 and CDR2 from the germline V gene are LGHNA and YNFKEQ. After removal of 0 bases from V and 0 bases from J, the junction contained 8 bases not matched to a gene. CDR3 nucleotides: TGTGCCAGCAGCCAAGAAGTGGGGGGGTTAAGCTCCTACGAGCAGTACTTC. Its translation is CASSQEVGGLSSYEQYF.

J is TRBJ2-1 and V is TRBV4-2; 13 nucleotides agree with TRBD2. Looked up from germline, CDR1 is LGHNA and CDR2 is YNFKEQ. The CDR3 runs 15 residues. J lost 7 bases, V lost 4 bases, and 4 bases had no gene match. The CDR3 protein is CASSRGTSGTNEQFF. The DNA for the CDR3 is TGTGCCAGCAGCCGAGGGACTAGCGGGACGAATGAGCAGTTCTTC.

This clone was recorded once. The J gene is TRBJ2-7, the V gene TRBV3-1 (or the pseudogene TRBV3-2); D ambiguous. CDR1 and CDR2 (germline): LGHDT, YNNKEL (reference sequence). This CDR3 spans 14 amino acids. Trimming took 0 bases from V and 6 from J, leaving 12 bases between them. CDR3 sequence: CASSQDRSRSEQYF. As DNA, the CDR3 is TGTGCCAGCAGCCAAGATAGAAGCCGGAGCGAGCAGTACTTC.

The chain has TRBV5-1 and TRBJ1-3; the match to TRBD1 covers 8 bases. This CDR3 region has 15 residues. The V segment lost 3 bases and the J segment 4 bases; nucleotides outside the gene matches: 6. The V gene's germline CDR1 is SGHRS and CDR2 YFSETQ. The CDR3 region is CASSSTGVVGNTIYF. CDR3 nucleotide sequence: TGCGCCAGCAGCTCGACAGGGGTGGTGGGAAACACCATATATTTT.

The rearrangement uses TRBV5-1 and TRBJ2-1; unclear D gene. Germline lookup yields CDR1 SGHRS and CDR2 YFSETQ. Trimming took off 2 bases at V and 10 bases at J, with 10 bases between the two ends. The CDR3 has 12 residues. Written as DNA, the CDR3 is TGCGCCAGCAGCTTTCCAGCGCACGAGCAGTTCTTC. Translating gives CASSFPAHEQFF.

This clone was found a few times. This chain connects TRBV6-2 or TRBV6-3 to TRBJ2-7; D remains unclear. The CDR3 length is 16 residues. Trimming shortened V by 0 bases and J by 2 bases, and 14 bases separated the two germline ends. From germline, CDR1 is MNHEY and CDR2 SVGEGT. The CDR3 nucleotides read TGTGCCAGCAGTTACTCCCCACAACAGCTTACCTACGAGCAGTACTTC. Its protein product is CASSYSPQQLTYEQYF.

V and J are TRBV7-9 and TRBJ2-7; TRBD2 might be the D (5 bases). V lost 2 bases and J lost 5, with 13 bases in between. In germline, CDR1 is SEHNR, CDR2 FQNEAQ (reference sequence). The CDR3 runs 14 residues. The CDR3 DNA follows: TGTGCCAGCAGCTTATTCGGGGTAACCGACGAGCAGTACTTC. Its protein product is CASSLFGVTDEQYF. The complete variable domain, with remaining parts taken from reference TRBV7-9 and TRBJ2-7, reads DTGVSQNPRHKITKRGQNVTFRCDPISEHNRLYWYRQTLGQGPEFLTYFQNEAQLEKSRLLSDRFSAERPKGSFSTLEIQRTEQGDSAMYLCASSLFGVTDEQYFGPGTRLTVT.